The sequence of this T cell receptor beta chain was determined in a study of shared clonotypes between healthy human individuals. Study results and limitations: Clonotypes shared by all four sorted-subset donors had higher generation probabilities than non-shared clonotypes.

Investigators spread the genomic DNA of each subset evenly over several immunoSEQ plates. Repertoires were generated with immunoSEQ multiplex PCR, while TCRdb's copy carries only in-frame clones and drops some. Of about 980,000 clones in the sample, about 80% are singletons; the top ten hold approximately 1.5%. The CDR3 totals 15 residues. CDR1 is MDHEN and CDR2 is SYDVKM in the germline V gene. Trimming removed 5 bases at V and 8 bases at J, with 18 bases between. With regard to this clone: Its antigen is undetermined.

This TCR was sampled from a man aged 18 to 29 in good health. The specimen was memory CD4+ T cells sorted from blood. The subset was: CD45RA-negative fraction. The rearrangement links TRBV28 to TRBJ1-4, with D possibly TRBD1 on 5 matching bases. The CDR3 here is CASSPSSGGGEKLFF. The CDR3, as DNA: TGTGCCAGCAGTCCCTCCTCTGGGGGTGGCGAAAAACTGTTTTTT.